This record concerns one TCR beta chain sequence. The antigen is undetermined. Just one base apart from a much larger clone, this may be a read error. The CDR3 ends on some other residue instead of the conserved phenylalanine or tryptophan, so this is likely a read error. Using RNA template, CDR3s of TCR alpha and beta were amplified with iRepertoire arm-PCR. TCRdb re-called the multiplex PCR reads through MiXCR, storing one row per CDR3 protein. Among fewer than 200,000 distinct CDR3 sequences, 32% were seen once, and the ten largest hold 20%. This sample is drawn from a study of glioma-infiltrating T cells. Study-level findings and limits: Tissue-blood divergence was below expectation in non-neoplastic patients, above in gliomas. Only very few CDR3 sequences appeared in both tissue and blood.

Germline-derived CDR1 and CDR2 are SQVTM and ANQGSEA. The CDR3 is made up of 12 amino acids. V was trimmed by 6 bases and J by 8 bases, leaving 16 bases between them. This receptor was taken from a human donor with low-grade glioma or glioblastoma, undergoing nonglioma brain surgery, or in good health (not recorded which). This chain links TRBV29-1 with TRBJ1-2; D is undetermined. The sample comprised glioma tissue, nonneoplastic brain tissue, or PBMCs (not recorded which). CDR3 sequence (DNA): TGCAGCGTGGTTCGGTTAAACGGCGGCTACACCGTC. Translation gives CSVVRLNGGYTV.